The entry that follows covers one T cell receptor (beta chain) sequence. Germline values: CDR1 WNHNN, CDR2 SYGVQD (reference sequence). Trimming removed 7 bases from V and 7 bases from J, with 20 bases in between. The CDR3 is 14 amino acids. Unsorted whole blood supplied the RNA, and germline DNA was extracted too. This record comes from a study of tumor-infiltrating lymphocytes in primary liver carcinoma. The template, 500 ng total RNA, yielded TCR beta cDNA made with a constant-region primer. Nested multiplex PCR, run for three rounds with slightly modified ARM-PCR, yielded TCR beta libraries. Each of the first two PCR rounds ran roughly 10 cycles with TRBV1-TRBV30 forward and C-beta reverse primers. TCRdb redid the calling of the multiplex PCR reads with MiXCR, one entry per CDR3 protein. The repertoire has 300,000 to 400,000 distinct CDR3 sequences, almost 65% of them found once; the top ten carry approximately 5.9%.

The receptor was derived from a man aged 35-49 years with primary liver carcinoma and hepatitis B virus infection. The chain is built from TRBV10-1 and TRBJ2-7; D unresolved. The sequenced sample was peripheral blood. CDR3 region: CASNAQYNLGEQYF. CDR3 bases: TGCGCCAGCAATGCGCAGTATAACCTCGGGGAGCAGTACTTC.